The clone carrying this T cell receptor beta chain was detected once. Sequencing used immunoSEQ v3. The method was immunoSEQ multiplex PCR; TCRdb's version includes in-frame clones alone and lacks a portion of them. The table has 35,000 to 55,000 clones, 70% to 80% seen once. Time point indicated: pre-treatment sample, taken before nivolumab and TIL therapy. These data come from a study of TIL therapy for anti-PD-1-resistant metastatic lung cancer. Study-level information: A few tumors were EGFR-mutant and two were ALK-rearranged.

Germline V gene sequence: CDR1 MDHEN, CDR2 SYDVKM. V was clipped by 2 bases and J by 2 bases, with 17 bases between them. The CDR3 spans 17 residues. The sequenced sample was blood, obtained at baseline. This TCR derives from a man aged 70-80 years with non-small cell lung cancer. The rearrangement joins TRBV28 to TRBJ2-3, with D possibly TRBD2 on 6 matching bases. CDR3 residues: CASSLSTGAEVTDTQYF. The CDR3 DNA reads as TGTGCCAGCAGTTTAAGTACGGGAGCGGAGGTCACAGATACGCAGTATTTT.